What follows describes a single T cell receptor (beta chain). Sequenced by immunoSEQ multiplex PCR; TCRdb stores in-frame clones only, minus some. This repertoire shows some 300,000 clones, roughly nine tenths found once; its top ten account for about 4%. In terms of age and location, participants ranged from about 18 to 90 years and lived in about two dozen US areas. The CDR3 runs 18 residues. V lost 3 bases and J lost 3; bases outside the gene matches: 16. The data are from a study of blood T cell repertoires in COVID-19. Turning to the study itself: Samples of COVID-19 (acute and convalescent) were obtained from the United States, Italy and Spain. The cDNA or gDNA used as material had been derived from T cells, B-cell-depleted T cells, or PBMCs.

The sequenced material came from PBMCs or T cells enriched from blood (not recorded which). This chain uses TRBV23-1 with TRBJ1-2; TRBD1 matches 7 bases. TRBV23-1 is flagged as an ORF with uncertain function. The receptor comes from a woman in her thirties who had been exposed to COVID-19. CDR3 residues: CASSQQRDRWEAHYGYTF. The DNA for the CDR3 is TGCGCCAGCAGTCAGCAACGGGACAGATGGGAAGCCCACTATGGCTACACCTTC.